Listed below are T cell receptor beta chains from one sample, sequenced in a study of blood T cell repertoires in COVID-19. Clones were sequenced by immunoSEQ multiplex PCR, and TCRdb holds only the in-frame ones, with some missing. The sample comprises some 40,000 clones, around 92% of which are singletons, and approximately 6% rests with the top ten. Source material: peripheral blood. These receptors all stem from a woman aged 80 or older with acute or convalescent COVID-19. Each CDR3 is given with its conserved first and last residue. Fields, in order: CDR3 protein, CDR3 DNA, clone size, J gene, V gene, D gene. A D gene is named only where the DNA matches it firmly. Clone size is given for some rows only: seen once, a few or many times, or a class if the clone is expanded.

CDR3aa: CASSGGLAGVYNEQFF
CDR3nt: TGCGCCAGCAGCGGAGGACTAGCGGGGGTCTACAATGAGCAGTTCTTC
abundance: -
j_gene: TRBJ2-1
v_gene: TRBV5-1
d_gene: TRBD2

CDR3aa: CASSNHGGTNTGELFF
CDR3nt: TGTGCCAGCTCGAACCACGGGGGAACGAACACCGGGGAGCTGTTTTTT
abundance: -
j_gene: TRBJ2-2
v_gene: TRBV18
d_gene: -

CDR3aa: CASSSTGGAETQYF
CDR3nt: TGTGCCAGCAGCTCGACAGGGGGCGCAGAGACCCAGTACTTC
abundance: -
j_gene: TRBJ2-5
v_gene: TRBV7-3
d_gene: TRBD1

CDR3aa: CATSRDFTGAGNTIYF
CDR3nt: TGTGCCACCAGCAGAGATTTCACAGGAGCTGGAAACACCATATATTTT
abundance: -
j_gene: TRBJ1-3
v_gene: TRBV15
d_gene: -

CDR3aa: CASSPAILANNEQFF
CDR3nt: TGTGCCAGCTCACCGGCGATCTTAGCAAACAATGAGCAGTTCTTC
abundance: -
j_gene: TRBJ2-1
v_gene: TRBV18
d_gene: -

CDR3aa: CASNPGTGVYQPQHF
CDR3nt: TGTGCCAGTAATCCAGGAACGGGAGTGTATCAGCCCCAGCATTTT
abundance: -
j_gene: TRBJ1-5
v_gene: TRBV19
d_gene: -

CDR3aa: CASAGDTGELFF
CDR3nt: TGTGCCAGCGCCGGGGACACCGGGGAGCTGTTTTTT
abundance: -
j_gene: TRBJ2-2
v_gene: TRBV2
d_gene: -

CDR3aa: CASSRDSSYEQYF
CDR3nt: TGTGCCAGCAGCCGGGACAGTTCCTACGAGCAGTACTTC
abundance: -
j_gene: TRBJ2-7
v_gene: TRBV28
d_gene: TRBD1

CDR3aa: CASSSRGRGARDEQFF
CDR3nt: TGTGCCAGCAGCTCTAGGGGGCGGGGGGCCCGAGATGAGCAGTTCTTC
abundance: -
j_gene: TRBJ2-1
v_gene: TRBV3-1/TRBV3-2
d_gene: -

CDR3aa: CASSQGLASANYGYTF
CDR3nt: TGCGCCAGCAGCCAAGGTTTGGCTAGCGCTAACTATGGCTACACCTTC
abundance: -
j_gene: TRBJ1-2
v_gene: TRBV4-1
d_gene: -

CDR3aa: CARSPGQADEQYF
CDR3nt: TGTGCCAGAAGTCCGGGACAAGCAGACGAGCAGTACTTC
abundance: once
j_gene: TRBJ2-7
v_gene: TRBV2
d_gene: -

CDR3aa: CASSLEARHNSPLHF
CDR3nt: TGCGCCAGCAGCTTGGAGGCCAGGCATAATTCACCCCTCCACTTT
abundance: -
j_gene: TRBJ1-6
v_gene: TRBV5-1
d_gene: -

CDR3aa: CASGHRGNQPQHF
CDR3nt: TGTGCCAGCGGCCACCGGGGCAATCAGCCCCAGCATTTT
abundance: -
j_gene: TRBJ1-5
v_gene: TRBV2
d_gene: -

CDR3aa: CASSQDSAGETQYF
CDR3nt: TGTGCCAGCAGCCAAGATTCAGCGGGAGAGACCCAGTACTTC
abundance: -
j_gene: TRBJ2-5
v_gene: TRBV4-2
d_gene: -

CDR3aa: CASSIGSSGGTEAFF
CDR3nt: TGTGCCAGTAGTATCGGGAGCAGCGGGGGCACTGAAGCTTTCTTT
abundance: -
j_gene: TRBJ1-1
v_gene: TRBV19
d_gene: -

CDR3aa: CASSPRGGGNYGYTF
CDR3nt: TGTGCCAGCAGCCCTAGAGGAGGCGGAAACTATGGCTACACCTTC
abundance: once
j_gene: TRBJ1-2
v_gene: TRBV7-9
d_gene: -

CDR3aa: CASSRGTGGANYGYTF
CDR3nt: TGTGCCAGCAGCCGCGGGACAGGGGGTGCTAACTATGGCTACACCTTC
abundance: -
j_gene: TRBJ1-2
v_gene: TRBV3-1/TRBV3-2
d_gene: TRBD1

CDR3aa: CATTTGGSYNEQFF
CDR3nt: TGTGCCACTACGACAGGGGGTTCCTACAATGAGCAGTTCTTC
abundance: -
j_gene: TRBJ2-1
v_gene: TRBV13
d_gene: TRBD1

CDR3aa: CASSVGTGTGADTQYF
CDR3nt: TGTGCCAGCAGCGTTGGGACAGGAACAGGGGCAGATACGCAGTATTTT
abundance: -
j_gene: TRBJ2-3
v_gene: TRBV11-3
d_gene: TRBD1

CDR3aa: CASSSPDRVFEKLFF
CDR3nt: TGTGCCAGCAGTTCACCGGACAGGGTATTTGAAAAACTGTTTTTT
abundance: -
j_gene: TRBJ1-4
v_gene: TRBV6-6
d_gene: TRBD1

CDR3aa: CASSQAPGLAGGHGYNEQFF
CDR3nt: TGTGCCAGCAGCCAAGCTCCGGGACTAGCGGGGGGGCATGGATACAATGAGCAGTTCTTC
abundance: once
j_gene: TRBJ2-1
v_gene: TRBV3-1/TRBV3-2
d_gene: TRBD2

CDR3aa: CASSYKDRKNQPQHF
CDR3nt: TGTGCCAGCAGTTACAAGGACAGGAAAAATCAGCCCCAGCATTTT
abundance: -
j_gene: TRBJ1-5
v_gene: TRBV6-6
d_gene: TRBD1

CDR3aa: CAITQGPGNTIYF
CDR3nt: TGTGCCATCACGCAGGGTCCCGGAAACACCATATATTTT
abundance: -
j_gene: TRBJ1-3
v_gene: TRBV10-3
d_gene: -

CDR3aa: CASSPAPGQGSVYGYTF
CDR3nt: TGTGCCAGTAGTCCAGCCCCGGGACAGGGGTCAGTCTATGGCTACACCTTC
abundance: -
j_gene: TRBJ1-2
v_gene: TRBV19
d_gene: TRBD1

CDR3aa: CASSAGQGHYEQYF
CDR3nt: TGTGCCAGCAGCGCGGGACAGGGACACTACGAGCAGTACTTC
abundance: -
j_gene: TRBJ2-7
v_gene: TRBV5-4
d_gene: TRBD1

CDR3aa: CASSLTGGRSETQYF
CDR3nt: TGCGCCAGCAGCTTGACGGGGGGGCGTTCTGAGACCCAGTACTTC
abundance: -
j_gene: TRBJ2-5
v_gene: TRBV5-1
d_gene: TRBD2